The present entry profiles one T cell receptor beta chain with its context. What it recognizes is unknown. The DNA ends 3 residues before the CDR3 does, and the rest of the CDR3 is filled in from the germline J gene. This sample is drawn from a study of T cells in women clearing cervical HPV infection. As for the study in general: Blood came at first lesion visit for cases, post-clearance for controls. The study's findings and limits: CIN3+ cases had significantly higher TCR repertoire richness than controls, but evenness did not differ.

The method was immunoSEQ multiplex PCR; TCRdb's version includes in-frame clones alone and lacks a portion of them. This sample's table reports some 43,000 clones. Per the germline V gene, CDR1 is PRHDT and CDR2 is FYEKMQ (reference sequence). Trimming removed 8 bases from V and 8 bases from J; junction bases left unmatched: 19. The CDR3 has 18 amino acids. The source material was blood buffy coat. The TCR originated in a woman aged 18-70 years with a cervical HPV16 infection that either progressed to CIN3+ or cleared (not recorded which). V and J are TRBV13 and TRBJ2-1; 12 positions match TRBD2. The CDR3 is CASSIRLAGVPVRDEQFF. CDR3 DNA, as far as it was read: TGTGCCAGCTCCATACGACTAGCGGGGGTGCCGGTTAGGGATGAG.